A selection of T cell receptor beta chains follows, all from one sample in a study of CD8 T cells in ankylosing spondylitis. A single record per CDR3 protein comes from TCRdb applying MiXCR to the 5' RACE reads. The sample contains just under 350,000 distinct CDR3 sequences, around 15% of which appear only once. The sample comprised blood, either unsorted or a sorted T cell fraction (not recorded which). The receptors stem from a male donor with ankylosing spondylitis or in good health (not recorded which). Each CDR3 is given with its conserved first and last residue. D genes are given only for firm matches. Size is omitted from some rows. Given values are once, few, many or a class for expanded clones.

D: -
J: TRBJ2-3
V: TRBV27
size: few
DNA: TGTGCCAGCAGCCCTAGGGAGCGACCCACAGATACGCAGTATTTT
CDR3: CASSPRERPTDTQYF

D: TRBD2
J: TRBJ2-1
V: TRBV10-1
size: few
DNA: TGCGCCAGCAGCACGACTAGCGGGAGGGCAGAGTTCTTC
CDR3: CASSTTSGRAEFF

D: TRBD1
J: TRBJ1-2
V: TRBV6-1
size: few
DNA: TGTGCCACGACTAGGGACAGATCTAACTATGGCTACACCTTC
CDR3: CATTRDRSNYGYTF

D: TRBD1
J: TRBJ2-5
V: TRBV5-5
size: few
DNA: TGTGCCAGCAGCCGTTTCGGACAGGGACAAGAGACCCAGTACTTC
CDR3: CASSRFGQGQETQYF

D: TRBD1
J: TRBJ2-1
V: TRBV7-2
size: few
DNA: TGTGCCAGCAGCTTACTTCAGGGACAGGGCGCCCGGCAAGAACCAGAACGTTACAATGAGCAGTTCTTC
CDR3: CASSLLQGQGARQEPERYNEQFF

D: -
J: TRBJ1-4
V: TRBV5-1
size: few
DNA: TGCGCCAGCAGCCCTCTTTCAGGGACAACTAATGAAAAACTGTTTTTT
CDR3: CASSPLSGTTNEKLFF

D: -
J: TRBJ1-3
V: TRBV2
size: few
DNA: TGTGCCAGCAGTGGACAGTACTCTGGAAACACCATATATTTT
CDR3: CASSGQYSGNTIYF

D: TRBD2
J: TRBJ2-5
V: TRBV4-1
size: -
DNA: TGCGCCAGCAGCCAAGGCCCGGCGGGAGGACAAGAGACCCAGTACTTC
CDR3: CASSQGPAGGQETQYF

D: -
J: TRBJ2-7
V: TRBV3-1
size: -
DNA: TGTGCCAGCAGCCAAGGGGACGGGGCCTACGAGCAGTACTTC
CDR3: CASSQGDGAYEQYF

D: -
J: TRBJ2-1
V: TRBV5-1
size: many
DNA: TGCGCCAGCAGCTTGGGGGGGAAGCCGTACAATGAGCAGTTCTTC
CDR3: CASSLGGKPYNEQFF

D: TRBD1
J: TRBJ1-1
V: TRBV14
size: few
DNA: TGTGCCAGCAGCCGGGCAGGGGGCTGGAACACTGAAGCTTTCTTT
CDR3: CASSRAGGWNTEAFF

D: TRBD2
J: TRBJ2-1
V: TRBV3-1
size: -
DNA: TGTGCCAGCAGCCAGAGCATGGGCGGGACTATCAACAATGAGCAGTTCTTC
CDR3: CASSQSMGGTINNEQFF

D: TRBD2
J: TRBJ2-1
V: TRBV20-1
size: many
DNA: TGCAGTGCTAGGACAAGCGGGATGACGTATGAGCAGTTCTTC
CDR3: CSARTSGMTYEQFF

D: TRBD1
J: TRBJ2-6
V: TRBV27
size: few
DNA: TGTGCCAGCAGGACAGGGGTAGGGGCCAACGTCCTGACTTTC
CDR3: CASRTGVGANVLTF

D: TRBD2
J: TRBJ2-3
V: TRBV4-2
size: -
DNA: TGTGCCAGCAGCCAAGGGCTAGCGGGGGGCGGAGATACGCAGTATTTT
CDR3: CASSQGLAGGGDTQYF